The 9 T cell receptor beta chains reported below all come from one sample, sequenced in a study of T-cell reconstitution after alpha-beta-depleted transplantation in children. Preparation of the TCRbeta library used unique molecular identifiers. TCRdb redid the calling of the PCR reads with MiXCR, one entry per CDR3 protein. The sample holds about 540,000 distinct CDR3 sequences; approximately 20% are singletons and the top ten take roughly 3.3%. The source was PBMCs from the stem cell graft donor, collected from the stem cell graft. These receptor sequences come from a human donor who donated a stem cell graft to a child with acute lymphoblastic leukemia.

V usage is TRBV5-1 and J usage is TRBJ2-3; tentative D call: TRBD2 (5 bases). V was clipped by 0 bases and J by 3 bases, with 11 bases between them. The CDR3 extends over 15 amino acids. Germline-derived CDR1 and CDR2 are SGHRS and YFSETQ. Here the CDR3 DNA reads TGCGCCAGCAGCTTGGGGTTCGGGGAGACAGATACGCAGTATTTT. Translation gives CASSLGFGETDTQYF.

This rearrangement joins TRBV5-1 to TRBJ2-7; the D is unclear. The germline V gene has CDR1 SGHRS and CDR2 YFSETQ. This CDR3 has 14 residues. The germline V and J ends were trimmed by 0 bases and 3 bases, with 10 bases remaining between them. CDR3: CASSLGQARYEQYF. In DNA form, the CDR3 reads TGCGCCAGCAGCTTGGGCCAGGCCCGCTACGAGCAGTACTTC.

This clonotype was recorded a few times. This rearrangement joins TRBV11-2 to TRBJ1-5; 9 bases are shared with TRBD1. This CDR3 is 15 amino acids long. J lost 3 bases, V lost 5 bases, and 5 bases had no gene match. CDR1 is SGHAT, CDR2 FQNNGV, per germline. Here the CDR3 reads CASSLGQGNNQPQHF. CDR3 DNA: TGTGCCAGCAGCCTGGGACAGGGAAACAATCAGCCCCAGCATTTT.

The CDR3 DNA reads TGCAGTGCTAGAGACCTAGGCAATGAGCAGTTCTTC. Residues: CSARDLGNEQFF. This sequence joins TRBV20-1 and TRBJ2-1, with D unclear. The V end lost 0 bases, the J end lost 6 bases, and 6 bases lay between the germline ends. The CDR3 contains 12 residues. Germline CDR1 reads DFQATT; CDR2 reads SNEGSKA (reference sequence).

In this sample, this clonotype turned up a few times. This chain connects TRBV7-2 to TRBJ2-1; 9 positions agree with TRBD2. The germline V gene has CDR1 SGHTA and CDR2 FQGNSA. CDR3 length: 16 amino acids. With 1 base clipped from V and 7 bases from J, the junction kept 8 bases outside the gene matches. As DNA, the CDR3 is TGTGCCAGCAGCTTAGACCTAGCGGGGATAACGAATGAGCAGTTCTTC. Translating gives CASSLDLAGITNEQFF.

This chain links TRBV3-1 with TRBJ2-1; no clear D gene. Between the trimmed V and J ends, which lost 4 bases and 5 bases, there was a span of 18 bases. The CDR3 has 16 residues. Germline V gives CDR1 LGHDT, CDR2 YNNKEL (reference sequence). The CDR3 DNA reads as TGTGCCAGCAGCCTCTTCGGCGGATGGCCGGACAATGAGCAGTTCTTC. Its protein is CASSLFGGWPDNEQFF.

For this clonotype: Relative to the germline gene, one junction end is altered; a read error may explain this. The chain is built from TRBV3-1 and TRBJ2-3, with 11 nucleotides matching TRBD1. The CDR3 totals 19 residues. CDR1 and CDR2 from the germline V gene are LGHDT and YNNKEL (reference sequence). CDR3 protein: CAISPYPGQGAIRKDTQYF. In DNA, the CDR3 is TGTGCCATCAGCCCCTACCCTGGACAGGGGGCAATACGAAAGGATACGCAGTATTTT.

The V and J genes are TRBV12-3 or TRBV12-4 and TRBJ1-1; tentatively, D is TRBD1 (6 bases). The CDR3 is 14 residues long. V lost 6 bases, J lost 1 base, and 12 bases lay in between. The CDR3 loop reads CASRPGAANTEAFF. CDR3 DNA: TGTGCCAGCAGGCCGGGGGCGGCGAACACTGAAGCTTTCTTT.

This clonotype was counted only a few times. This rearrangement joins TRBV29-1 to TRBJ2-3; 12 bases line up with TRBD1. Germline V lookup: CDR1 SQVTM, CDR2 ANQGSEA. After removal of 6 bases from V and 1 base from J, the junction contained 14 bases not matched to a gene. The CDR3 contains 18 residues. This chain's CDR3 is CSVRTGQGAITGTDTQYF. CDR3 nucleotides: TGCAGCGTCCGGACGGGACAGGGGGCTATTACGGGCACAGATACGCAGTATTTT.